Presented here are 11 T cell receptor beta chains from one specimen sequenced in a study of cytomegalovirus exposure and HLA in healthy donors. PCR was performed using 60 Vbeta and 13 Jbeta primers. Sequencing used immunoSEQ multiplex PCR; TCRdb keeps in-frame clones, though not all of them. In the table there are some 200,000 clones, about 80% of which are singletons. The material sequenced was PBMCs. These receptors all come from a woman under 40 in good health and CMV-seronegative.

This chain uses TRBV2 with TRBJ1-2; 8 bases are a match to TRBD1. The germline V gene has CDR1 SNHLY and CDR2 FYNNEI. The CDR3 has 12 residues. Trimming cost V 5 bases and J 10 bases; bases outside gene matches: 6. The CDR3 loop reads CASSPGQAIYTF. The CDR3 coding sequence is TGTGCCAGCAGTCCGGGACAGGCGATCTACACCTTC.

V and J are TRBV6-5 and TRBJ2-3; TRBD1 agrees at 8 bases. Per the germline V gene, CDR1 is MNHEY and CDR2 is SVGAGI. The length of the CDR3 is 16 residues. V trimming: 4 bases; J trimming: 3 bases; junction bases outside the gene matches: 9. CDR3 sequence (DNA): TGTGCCAGCAGTTCATGGACAGGGAGGCGAACAGATACGCAGTATTTT. Its protein product is CASSSWTGRRTDTQYF.

The CDR3 protein is CASSLTVSGTSGGEYF. CDR3 nucleotides: TGCGCCAGCAGCCTAACGGTCTCCGGGACTAGCGGAGGGGAGTACTTC. The chain couples TRBV5-1 to TRBJ2-7; TRBD2 agrees at 11 bases. Looked up from germline, CDR1 is SGHRS and CDR2 is YFSETQ. V was clipped by 4 bases and J by 11 bases; unmatched bases: 17. The CDR3 contains 16 residues.

The rearrangement links TRBV19 to TRBJ1-2; D is uncertain. This CDR3 contains 12 residues. Trimming removed 4 bases from V and 4 bases from J, with 7 bases in between. Germline loops: CDR1 LNHDA, CDR2 SQIVND (reference sequence). CDR3 in DNA: TGTGCCAGTAGTAGAGACCGCTATGGCTACACCTTC. Protein: CASSRDRYGYTF.

The chain links TRBV30 to TRBJ2-3; 8 bases line up with TRBD1. Germline loops: CDR1 GTSNPN, CDR2 SVGIG (reference sequence). CDR3 length: 14 amino acids. V lost 5 bases, J lost 0 bases, and 4 bases stayed unmatched. The CDR3 loop is CAWGQGRSTDTQYF. In nucleotides, the CDR3 is TGTGCCTGGGGACAGGGCCGTAGCACAGATACGCAGTATTTT. The full variable domain, rest sourced from reference TRBV30 and TRBJ2-3, is SQTIHQWPATLVQPVGSPLSLECTVEGTSNPNLYWYRQAAGRGLQLLFYSVGIGQISSEVPQNLSASRPQDRQFILSSKKLLLSDSGFYLCAWGQGRSTDTQYFGPGTRLTVL.

The chain joins TRBV7-6 to TRBJ2-4; D may be TRBD2 (5 bases). The V gene's germline CDR1 is SGHVS and CDR2 FNYEAQ. Trimming pared 5 bases from V and 7 bases from J, leaving 12 bases between. The length of the CDR3 is 13 residues. The chain's CDR3 is CASSPIGENIQYF. The CDR3 DNA sequence: TGTGCCAGCAGCCCGATTGGGGAGAACATTCAGTACTTC.

This clone was counted once. The V gene is TRBV2, the J gene TRBJ1-5, with D hard to call. Trimming pared 8 bases from V and 3 bases from J, leaving 11 bases between. The CDR3 is 13 amino acids. Germline V gives CDR1 SNHLY, CDR2 FYNNEI. As DNA, the CDR3 is TGTGCCAGCGTCGGAGATCCCAATCAGCCCCAGCATTTT. The encoded protein is CASVGDPNQPQHF.

In its sample, this clone was seen a few times. The rearrangement uses TRBV7-9 and TRBJ1-1; D is unresolved. In germline, CDR1 is SEHNR, CDR2 FQNEAQ (reference sequence). This CDR3 comprises 11 residues. V dropped 1 base and J dropped 11 bases, with 8 bases sitting between them. The CDR3 DNA reads as TGTGCCAGCAGCTTAGGGGCAGATGCTTTCTTT. It translates to CASSLGADAFF.

This chain links TRBV9 with TRBJ2-7, with 9 bases aligning to TRBD1. The CDR3 extends over 14 amino acids. V shed 4 bases and J 2 bases; nucleotides not matched to a gene: 4. Germline V gene sequence: CDR1 SGDLS, CDR2 YYNGEE. As DNA, the CDR3 is TGTGCCAGCAGCCGGGACAGGGCCGCCTACGAGCAGTACTTC. Protein product: CASSRDRAAYEQYF. Using reference TRBV9 and TRBJ2-7 for the parts outside the CDR3, the full variable domain is DSGVTQTPKHLITATGQRVTLRCSPRSGDLSVYWYQQSLDQGLQFLIQYYNGEERAKGNILERFSAQQFPDLHSELNLSSLELGDSALYFCASSRDRAAYEQYFGPGTRLTVT.

The chain carries TRBV9 and TRBJ2-1; D possibly corresponds to TRBD2 (5 bases). The V gene's germline CDR1 is SGDLS and CDR2 YYNGEE. Trimming left V 6 bases short and J 8 bases short, with 18 bases between. The CDR3 consists of 14 residues. CDR3 coding DNA: TGTGCCAGCACCATAACAGAGAGGGCGCATGAGCAGTTCTTC. Residues: CASTITERAHEQFF.

This clone was picked up a small number of times. The chain couples TRBV19 to TRBJ1-1; maybe TRBD1 (5 bases). Germline V gives CDR1 LNHDA, CDR2 SQIVND (reference sequence). The CDR3 totals 16 residues. V shed 8 bases and J shed 10 bases, with 29 bases lying between them. CDR3: CASQPIWTRELVSAFF. DNA of the CDR3: TGTGCCAGTCAACCAATATGGACCAGGGAACTTGTGTCAGCTTTCTTT.